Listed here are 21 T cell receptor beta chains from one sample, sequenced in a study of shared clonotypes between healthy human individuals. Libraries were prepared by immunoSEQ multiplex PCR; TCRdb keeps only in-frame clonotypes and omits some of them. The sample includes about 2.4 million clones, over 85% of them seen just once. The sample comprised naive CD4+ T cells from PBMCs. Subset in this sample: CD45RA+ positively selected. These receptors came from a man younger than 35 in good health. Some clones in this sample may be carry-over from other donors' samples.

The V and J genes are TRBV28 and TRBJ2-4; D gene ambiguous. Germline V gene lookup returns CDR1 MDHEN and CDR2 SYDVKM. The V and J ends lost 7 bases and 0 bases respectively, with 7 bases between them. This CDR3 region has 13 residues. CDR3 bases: TGTGCCAGCAATGGGCTAGCCAAAAACATTCAGTACTTC. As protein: CASNGLAKNIQYF.

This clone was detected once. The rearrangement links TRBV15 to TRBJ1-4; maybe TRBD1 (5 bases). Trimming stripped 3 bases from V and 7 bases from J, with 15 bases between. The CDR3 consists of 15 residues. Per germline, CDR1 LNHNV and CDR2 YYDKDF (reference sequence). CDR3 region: CATSRGVGALEKLFF. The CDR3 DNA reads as TGTGCCACCAGCAGGGGCGTTGGGGCCCTTGAAAAACTGTTTTTT.

The CDR3 DNA is TGTGCCTGGAGTTCCCGCCGGGACGCGTCAGAGTATGGCTACACCTTC. It encodes CAWSSRRDASEYGYTF. The chain combines TRBV30 with TRBJ1-2; D might be TRBD1 (5 bases). Germline V CDR1 and CDR2: GTSNPN, SVGIG (reference sequence). The V gene lost 2 bases and the J gene lost 5 bases, with 21 bases spanning the gap. The CDR3 consists of 16 residues.

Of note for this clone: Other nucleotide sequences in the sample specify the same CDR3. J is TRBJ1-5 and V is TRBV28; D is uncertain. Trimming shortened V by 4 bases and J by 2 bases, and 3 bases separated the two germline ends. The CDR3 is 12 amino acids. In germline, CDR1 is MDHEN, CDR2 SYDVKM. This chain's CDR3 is CASSYRNQPQHF. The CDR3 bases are TGTGCCAGCAGTTACCGCAATCAGCCCCAGCATTTT.

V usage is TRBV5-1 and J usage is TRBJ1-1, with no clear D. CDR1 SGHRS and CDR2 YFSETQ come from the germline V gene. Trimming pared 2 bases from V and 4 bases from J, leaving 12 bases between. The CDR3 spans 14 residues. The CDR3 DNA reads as TGCGCCAGCAGCTTTCCCGGGAAGGGCACTGAAGCTTTCTTT. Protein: CASSFPGKGTEAFF.

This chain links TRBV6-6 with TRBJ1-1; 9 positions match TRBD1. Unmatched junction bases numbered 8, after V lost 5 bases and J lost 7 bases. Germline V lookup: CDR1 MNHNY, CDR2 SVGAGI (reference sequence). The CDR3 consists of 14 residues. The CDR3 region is CASSQTTGGIEAFF. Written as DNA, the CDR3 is TGTGCCAGCAGTCAGACGACAGGGGGGATTGAAGCTTTCTTT.

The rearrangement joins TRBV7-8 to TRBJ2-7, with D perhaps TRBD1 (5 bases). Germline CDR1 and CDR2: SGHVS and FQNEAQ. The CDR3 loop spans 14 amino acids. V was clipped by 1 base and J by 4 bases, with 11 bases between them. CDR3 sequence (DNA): TGTGCCAGCAGCTTAGGACAGAACCCTTACGAGCAGTACTTC. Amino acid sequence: CASSLGQNPYEQYF.

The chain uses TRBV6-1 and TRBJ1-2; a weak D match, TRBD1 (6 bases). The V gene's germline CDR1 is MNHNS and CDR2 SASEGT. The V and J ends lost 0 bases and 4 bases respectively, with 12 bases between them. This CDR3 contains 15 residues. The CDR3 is CASSEALGQTYGYTF. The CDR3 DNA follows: TGTGCCAGCAGTGAAGCGCTAGGACAGACCTATGGCTACACCTTC.

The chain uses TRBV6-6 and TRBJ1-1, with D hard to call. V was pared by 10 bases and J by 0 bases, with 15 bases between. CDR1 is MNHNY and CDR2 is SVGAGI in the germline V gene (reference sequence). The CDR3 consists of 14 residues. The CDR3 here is CATLAGDLNTEAFF. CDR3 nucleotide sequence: TGTGCCACCCTGGCGGGCGACTTGAACACTGAAGCTTTCTTT.

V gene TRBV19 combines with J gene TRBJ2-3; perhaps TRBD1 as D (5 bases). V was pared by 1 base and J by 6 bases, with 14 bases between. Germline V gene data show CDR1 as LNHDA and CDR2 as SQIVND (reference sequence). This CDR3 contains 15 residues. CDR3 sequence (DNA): TGTGCCAGTAGTATAGTGACAGCCCTGGGGGATACGCAGTATTTT. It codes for CASSIVTALGDTQYF.

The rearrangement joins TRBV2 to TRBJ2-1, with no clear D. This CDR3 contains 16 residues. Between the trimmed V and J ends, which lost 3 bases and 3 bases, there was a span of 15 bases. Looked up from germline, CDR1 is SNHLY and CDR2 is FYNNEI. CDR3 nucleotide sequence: TGTGCCAGCAGTGATGGGCCTAGTCTGTTCTACAATGAGCAGTTCTTC. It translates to CASSDGPSLFYNEQFF.

The CDR3 sequence: CASSLVWGSYEQYF. The CDR3 DNA is TGTGCCAGCAGCTTAGTATGGGGCTCCTACGAGCAGTACTTC. This chain links TRBV7-8 with TRBJ2-7, with no clear D. This CDR3 has 14 residues. Germline CDR1 SGHVS, CDR2 FQNEAQ. V was pared by 1 base and J by 0 bases, with 7 bases between.

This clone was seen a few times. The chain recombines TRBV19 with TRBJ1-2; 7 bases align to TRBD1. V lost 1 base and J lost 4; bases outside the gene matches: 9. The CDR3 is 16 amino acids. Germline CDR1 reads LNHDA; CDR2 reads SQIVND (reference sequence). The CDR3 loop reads CASSIGLETGPYGYTF. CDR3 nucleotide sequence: TGTGCCAGTAGTATAGGGTTGGAGACAGGGCCCTATGGCTACACCTTC.

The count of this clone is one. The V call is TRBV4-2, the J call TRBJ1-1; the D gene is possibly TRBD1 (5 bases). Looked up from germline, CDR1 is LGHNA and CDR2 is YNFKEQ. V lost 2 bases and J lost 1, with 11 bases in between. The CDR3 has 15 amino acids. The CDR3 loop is CASSQSATENTEAFF. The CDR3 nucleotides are TGTGCCAGCAGCCAATCCGCGACAGAGAACACTGAAGCTTTCTTT.

CDR3 amino acids: CASSSPMAGTQETQYF. The CDR3 bases are TGTGCCAGCAGCAGCCCCATGGCGGGCACCCAAGAGACCCAGTACTTC. The V and J genes are TRBV5-4 and TRBJ2-5; D may be TRBD2 (5 bases). This CDR3 contains 16 residues. The germline V gene has CDR1 SGHNT and CDR2 YYREEE (reference sequence). Trimming stripped 4 bases from V and 1 base from J, with 17 bases between.

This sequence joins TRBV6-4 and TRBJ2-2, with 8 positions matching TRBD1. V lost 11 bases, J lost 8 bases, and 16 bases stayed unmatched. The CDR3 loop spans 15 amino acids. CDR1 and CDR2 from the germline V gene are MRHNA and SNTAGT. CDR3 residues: CALTFLQGAQGELFF. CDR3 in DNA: TGTGCCTTGACGTTTCTTCAGGGGGCGCAAGGGGAGCTGTTTTTT.

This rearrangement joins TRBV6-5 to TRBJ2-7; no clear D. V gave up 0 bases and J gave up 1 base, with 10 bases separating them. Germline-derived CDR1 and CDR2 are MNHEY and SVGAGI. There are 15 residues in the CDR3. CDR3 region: CASSYSFKGSYEQYF. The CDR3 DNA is TGTGCCAGCAGTTACTCCTTTAAGGGTTCCTACGAGCAGTACTTC.

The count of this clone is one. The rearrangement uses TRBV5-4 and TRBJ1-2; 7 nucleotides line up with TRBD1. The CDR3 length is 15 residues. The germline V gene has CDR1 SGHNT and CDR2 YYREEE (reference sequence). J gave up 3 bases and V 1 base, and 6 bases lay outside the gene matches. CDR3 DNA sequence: TGTGCCAGCAGCTTGTTAAAGGGGGCAGACTATGGCTACACCTTC. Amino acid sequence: CASSLLKGADYGYTF.

The chain's CDR3 is CASSLFRPRTGYQPQHF. The CDR3 DNA sequence: TGTGCCAGCAGTTTATTTCGACCCCGGACAGGGTATCAGCCCCAGCATTTT. J is TRBJ1-5 and V is TRBV27, with TRBD1 identical over 8 bases. Germline values: CDR1 MNHEY, CDR2 SMNVEV (reference sequence). Unmatched junction bases numbered 10, after V lost 1 base and J lost 5 bases. The CDR3 runs 17 residues.

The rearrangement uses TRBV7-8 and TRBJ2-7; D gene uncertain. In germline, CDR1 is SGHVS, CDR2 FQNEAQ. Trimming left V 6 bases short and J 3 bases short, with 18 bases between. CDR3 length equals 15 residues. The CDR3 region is CASSFSPDGHYEQYF. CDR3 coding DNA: TGTGCCAGCAGTTTTAGCCCGGACGGGCACTACGAGCAGTACTTC.

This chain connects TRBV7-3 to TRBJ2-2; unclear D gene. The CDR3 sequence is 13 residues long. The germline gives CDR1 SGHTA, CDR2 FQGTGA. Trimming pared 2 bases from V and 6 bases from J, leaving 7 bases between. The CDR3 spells CASSLSQPGELFF. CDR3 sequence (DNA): TGTGCCAGCAGCTTATCCCAGCCCGGGGAGCTGTTTTTT.